This TCR beta chain was obtained from a study of cytomegalovirus exposure and HLA in healthy donors (dated by TCRdb to about 2017). Turning to the overall study: According to an earlier analysis of a few hundred of the donors, roughly 180 million T cells yielded over 100 million unique TCR beta sequences and around 280 Gb of sequence data. An early release covering approximately 600 HLA-typed donors comprised roughly 300 gigabases of sequencing data and 85 million or so unique TCR sequences. Of the roughly 390 genotyped donors, approximately 82% fell in the genetic ancestry cluster associated with self-reported Caucasian donors. The aim of the study was to test whether cataloging public T cell receptors could identify signatures of past pathogen exposure. The study profiled the T cell repertoires of 500 to 800 subjects by immunosequencing and related them to cytomegalovirus serostatus. Besides the first cohort of 666 subjects, a separate validation cohort made up of over a hundred different subjects was used. The study combined high-throughput TCR immunosequencing, statistical association of individual TCRs with disease status, and machine learning to predict cytomegalovirus infection status. In a later analysis, previously published TCR beta repertoires from 600 to 850 donors were re-analyzed and high-resolution HLA genotyping was added so that TCR occurrence patterns could be studied. Rather than drawing on any new phenotypic data, the later analysis identified candidate immune exposures from TCR beta sequences and the way those sequences occurred across donors. An earlier analysis of around 580 of the donors used high-throughput TCR beta sequencing to judge whether each TCR beta V gene segment behaved as functional or pseudogenic. Donor age, sex, ethnicity and CMV serostatus were compiled alongside the repertoire data. A later genetic analysis took genome-wide SNP genotypes for about 65% of the 666 donors and used that subset as a discovery cohort. Every repertoire in the discovery cohort had been generated on one and the same sequencing platform. HLA typing included class I and class II loci at four-digit resolution. Typing coverage differed by locus: A, B, C, DRB1 and DQB1 were typed in roughly 620-640 donors, DQA1 in 522, DPA1 in approximately 610, and DPB1 in 472. Roughly 5 DR-DQ haplotypes were handled as single units for association and clustering, since linkage in the cohort was strong. Among about 360 genotyped donors of the cohort, an average of around 240,000 unique TCR beta nucleotide sequences were sequenced per donor, 15% to 20% of them non-productive.

The library was obtained by the immunoSEQ multiplex PCR assay. A mixture of 60 forward primers for TCR Vbeta segments and 13 reverse primers for TCR Jbeta segments was used in the multiplex PCR. A multiplex PCR assay on genomic DNA amplified the CDR3 region of rearranged TCR beta genes. The amplified TCR beta libraries were sequenced on the Illumina HiSeq System as 87-base-pair reads. The paper's processing steps were these. A later analysis tallied around 82 million unique TCR beta chains across the 650 to 750 repertoires, and about 12 million of those chains were shared by two or more donors. Raw reads were error-corrected and collapsed into unique sequences with a nearest-neighbor algorithm that merged closely related sequences to remove PCR and sequencing errors. CDR3 sequences were aligned to IMGT reference sequences to assign V, D and J gene segments. Each retained sequence needed at least a six-nucleotide match to both a V gene segment and a J gene segment. Rearrangements were called productive when the CDR3 lacked stop codons and stayed in frame with V and J; all others were non-productive. Following IMGT convention, CDR3 was defined as the stretch from the second conserved V-encoded cysteine to the conserved J-encoded phenylalanine. Sequences without an unambiguous match to a single V gene segment were excluded from the earlier analysis of approximately 600 of the donors. In an earlier analysis of approximately 590 of the donors, V segments were called functional above 56.7% productive rearrangements and were called segregating when the between-donor standard deviation exceeded 5%. A statistical classification framework was built to diagnose cytomegalovirus status from the catalog of TCR beta chain sequences. A later analysis assigned V and J genes by comparing TCR nucleotide sequences with IMGT/GENE-DB human TR gene sequences. The TCRdist pipeline was used in a later analysis to assign CDR3 sequences and most-parsimonious VDJ recombination scenarios. In a later analysis, each TCR beta chain was defined by its CDR3 amino acid sequence together with its V-gene family, and reads lacking a unique V-gene family were excluded. To address suspected cross-contamination and a sequencing artifact, a later analysis removed approximately 600 highly shared, low-generation-probability nucleotide sequences. A later analysis calculated a clonal expansion index for each public chain from normalized within-repertoire ranks of inferred template counts. A later analysis computed generation probabilities with a VDJ recombination model fitted to out-of-frame rearrangements, and checked the results against IGoR. Hypergeometric tests were used in a later analysis to score TCR-TCR, TCR-HLA and TCR-CMV co-occurrence, with a repertoire-size bias correction applied to the TCR pairs. In a later analysis, false discovery rates were estimated by permuting HLA or CMV assignments 20 times. In a later analysis, co-occurring TCRs were grouped with DBSCAN, and TCRdist sequence similarity was added when clustering was performed within HLA-allele-positive subsets. Repertoires with fewer than 30,000 or more than 120,000 public chains, plus five repertoires with anomalous nucleotide sharing, were excluded from co-occurrence clustering. Entries here come from immuneACCESS through TCRdb and include only in-frame sequences with V and J called. Some clones fail to appear in such tables; in the studies checked, an unresolved V gene covers under half of the shortfall, and the cause of the remainder is unknown. D and trimming come from the DNA, and the V and J calls and clone size come from that table. The sample table lists approximately 170,000 clones, 75% to 85% of them with a count of one. Around 2.3% of the sample belongs to the ten largest clones.

Germline trimming: 6 bases from V, 7 bases from J; junction bases outside gene matches: 8. The CDR3, from cysteine to phenylalanine, totals 14 residues. Just the 42-base CDR3 DNA is kept, in frame starting at base 1. The germline V gene sets CDR1 to ENHRY and CDR2 to SYGVKD. The cohort was made up of around 720 healthy bone marrow donors. Cohort members were all nominally healthy when sampled, although unrecorded immune exposures were likely present. The donor was CMV seronegative and was included in the group of about 400 seronegative cohort members. A peripheral blood sample was provided by each donor, and peripheral blood mononuclear cells were used for TCR beta sequencing. Genomic DNA extraction from the blood cell samples was performed with the Qiagen DNeasy Blood Extraction Kit. Broad study findings and their caveats: Because some donors lacked HLA typing at each locus, the association tests relied only on the typed subset. Linkage disequilibrium might explain the correlated functional status among segregating V segments, but an unknown experimental factor could not be ruled out. According to a later genetic analysis, donors in an Asian-associated ancestry cluster had fewer N-insertions in productive TCRs than the approximately 710-donor mean. In a later analysis, the rate of TCR association differed among HLA loci, with DRB1 alleles having the most associated TCRs and HLA-C alleles having the fewest. In a later genetic analysis, a missense DCLRE1C variant was associated with V-gene and J-gene trimming of TCR beta chains, and the association was replicated in an independent cohort. A later analysis associated 16,951 TCR beta sequences with specific HLA alleles at a false discovery rate of 0.05. Compared with equally common non-associated chains, HLA-associated TCR beta chains in a later analysis were more clonally expanded and had lower generation probabilities. The sequencing pipeline was judged likely to have produced a cluster of highly shared sequence variants as a technical artifact. Cytomegalovirus status was reported to be diagnosed by the classifier with high specificity and sensitivity in both the original and validation cohorts. For the cohort, immune exposure information was limited to CMV serostatus. Across donors, most TCR sequences were observed very rarely, whereas some public TCRs were present in many individuals. Most CMV-associated TCR beta chains appeared to be HLA-restricted in a later analysis, and the HLA associations seemed to be driven largely by CMV exposure. Sequencing depth was assumed to be roughly uniform across donors in the presence/absence analyses, though that assumption may not hold. Only TCR beta chains were sequenced in this cohort, and the absence of alpha or paired-chain data limited detectable features. In vitro tests confirmed that a few of the cytomegalovirus-associated TCR beta chains recognize cytomegalovirus antigens. The authors suggested that the approach could potentially be extended to other disease states and immunological phenotypes. Because the 87-base-pair reads could not distinguish some IMGT-functional V segments, including TRBV6-2 and TRBV6-3, those segments were excluded. In an earlier analysis of 587 of the donors, most TCR beta V segments were observed in productive rearrangements about 87% or about 30% of the time, broadly matching IMGT annotations. A later analysis reported that several top co-occurrence clusters appeared linked to parvovirus B19, influenza, CMV and Epstein-Barr virus. When HLA alleles, especially DR and DQ, strongly co-occurred, TCR associations were difficult to assign to individual alleles. A further reported finding was that TCR beta sequences accurately predicted the HLA-A and HLA-B alleles for most subjects in the first cohort. A total of about 180 TCR beta chains were listed by the study as associated with cytomegalovirus. Because counts were too low, roughly 17 rarely observed V segments, including chromosome 9 orphons, were left out of the earlier analysis of 587 of the donors.

Comments on this clone: What this receptor recognizes is not known. Base qualities are not provided; no much larger clone lies one nucleotide away.

The source material was PBMCs. The chain is encoded by TRBV10-3 joined to TRBJ1-1; the central 10 bases match TRBD1. The receptor's source is a woman aged 45-59 years in good health and CMV-seronegative. CDR3 reads: CAIRTGGEIYEAFF. The nucleotide sequence is given as TGTGCCATCAGGACAGGGGGCGAAATTTATGAAGCTTTCTTT.